Listed below are T cell receptor beta chains from one sample, sequenced in a study. MiXCR was run by TCRdb on the 5' RACE reads, yielding one entry per CDR3 protein. The table has around 30,000 distinct CDR3 sequences, approximately 30% seen once. Sequenced: naive CD4+ T cells sorted from a lymph node. Receptors originate from a female donor with breast cancer. CDR3s include the opening cysteine and the closing phenylalanine or tryptophan. Each record gives: J gene, D gene, clone size, V gene, CDR3 protein, CDR3 DNA. The D gene is left open where the match is weak. Clone sizes are given selectively: once, few, many, or a class where the clone is expanded.

TRBJ1-6 | TRBD1 | medium-sized | TRBV6-5 | CASSYLTGGRESPLHF | TGTGCCAGCAGTTACCTGACAGGGGGCAGGGAATCACCCCTCCACTTT
TRBJ1-1 | . | . | TRBV28 | CASSFSGRGMNTEAFF | TGTGCCAGCAGTTTTTCGGGGAGAGGAATGAACACTGAAGCTTTCTTT
TRBJ2-5 | . | . | TRBV29-1 | CSVSGDVQGVLETQYF | TGCAGCGTTAGCGGTGATGTTCAGGGAGTTTTGGAGACCCAGTACTTC
TRBJ2-7 | . | many | TRBV6-1 | CAIRDTATYEQYF | TGTGCCATTCGGGACACGGCCACCTACGAGCAGTACTTC
TRBJ1-1 | . | . | TRBV28 | CASSLLAHTDVNTEAFF | TGTGCCAGCAGTTTATTGGCACATACGGACGTGAACACTGAAGCTTTCTTT
TRBJ2-3 | . | medium-sized | TRBV5-1 | CASSDTTGIPTDTQYF | TGCGCCAGCAGCGACACGACAGGAATACCCACAGATACGCAGTATTTT
TRBJ2-7 | TRBD1 | many | TRBV12-3/TRBV12-4 | CASSSSGTGGDEQYF | TGTGCCAGCAGTTCCTCCGGGACAGGGGGAGACGAGCAGTACTTC
TRBJ2-5 | . | many | TRBV24-1 | CATSDAGRQETQYF | TGTGCCACCAGTGATGCCGGACGGCAAGAGACCCAGTACTTC
TRBJ2-7 | . | many | TRBV6-6 | CASSYTQPYEQYF | TGTGCCAGCAGTTACACCCAGCCCTACGAGCAGTACTTC
TRBJ1-5 | TRBD1 | few | TRBV28 | CASSPGGPPGPQHF | TGTGCCAGCAGTCCAGGGGGTCCCCCCGGGCCCCAGCATTTT
TRBJ1-2 | . | few | TRBV9 | CASSGLGDGYGYTF | TGTGCCAGCAGCGGGCTCGGGGATGGCTATGGCTACACCTTC
TRBJ2-1 | . | many | TRBV28 | CATDFPLGEQFF | TGTGCCACAGACTTCCCCCTGGGGGAGCAGTTCTTC
TRBJ1-1 | . | many | TRBV27 | CASSSNTEAFF | TGTGCCAGCAGTAGTAACACTGAAGCTTTCTTT
TRBJ2-3 | TRBD2 | . | TRBV6-2/TRBV6-3 | CASTDPGRGTDTQYF | TGTGCCAGCACCGACCCTGGGAGGGGCACAGATACGCAGTATTTT
TRBJ2-2 | TRBD2 | many | TRBV5-1 | CASSPSGTTGTSGNTGELFF | TGCGCCAGCAGCCCCTCCGGGACAACCGGGACTAGCGGAAACACCGGGGAGCTGTTTTTT
TRBJ2-3 | . | . | TRBV4-2 | CASSQGAGGTDTQYF | TGTGCCAGCAGCCAAGGAGCGGGCGGCACAGATACGCAGTATTTT
TRBJ2-5 | . | . | TRBV7-9 | CASSPPDPIPGETQYF | TGTGCCAGCAGCCCCCCGGACCCTATCCCGGGAGAGACCCAGTACTTC
TRBJ1-1 | TRBD1 | medium-sized | TRBV29-1 | CSVIGTANTEAFF | TGCAGCGTGATTGGGACAGCTAACACTGAAGCTTTCTTT
TRBJ2-3 | . | few | TRBV5-1 | CASSLESSGDTQYF | TGCGCCAGCAGCTTGGAGTCATCCGGAGATACGCAGTATTTT
TRBJ2-2 | . | many | TRBV27 | CASSQNTGELFF | TGTGCCAGCAGTCAGAACACCGGGGAGCTGTTTTTT
TRBJ1-2 | . | once | TRBV19 | CASSEGNAGRYGYTF | TGTGCCAGTAGCGAGGGGAATGCGGGGCGTTATGGCTACACCTTC
TRBJ2-2 | . | . | TRBV29-1 | CSAVARTGELFF | TGCAGCGCCGTTGCACGCACCGGGGAGCTGTTTTTT
TRBJ2-4 | . | . | TRBV18 | CASSPPAGKNIQYF | TGTGCCAGCTCACCACCCGCGGGCAAAAACATTCAGTACTTC
TRBJ2-7 | . | . | TRBV5-1 | CASSLIPEAGEEQYF | TGCGCCAGCAGCTTGATTCCCGAGGCAGGGGAAGAGCAGTACTTC
TRBJ1-6 | TRBD1 | few | TRBV4-1 | CASSQEDRGPPLHF | TGCGCCAGCAGCCAAGAAGACAGGGGACCACCCCTCCACTTT
TRBJ1-5 | . | . | TRBV28 | CASSPDPGNNQPQHF | TGTGCCAGCAGTCCGGACCCGGGGAACAATCAGCCCCAGCATTTT
TRBJ2-1 | . | . | TRBV5-1 | CASSLYGSYNEQFF | TGCGCCAGCAGCTTGTACGGCTCCTACAATGAGCAGTTCTTC
TRBJ2-1 | TRBD2 | many | TRBV6-5 | CASSSGLAGGYFRDNEQFF | TGTGCCAGCAGTTCCGGACTAGCGGGAGGATATTTCCGCGACAATGAGCAGTTCTTC
TRBJ2-7 | . | . | TRBV19 | CASMSEKYEQYF | TGTGCCAGTATGTCCGAAAAATACGAGCAGTACTTC
TRBJ2-2 | TRBD2 | many | TRBV7-3 | CASSSSGNTGELFF | TGTGCCAGCAGCTCTAGCGGAAACACCGGGGAGCTGTTTTTT
TRBJ2-1 | . | few | TRBV12-3/TRBV12-4 | CASSPSSSYNEQFF | TGTGCCAGCAGTCCCTCGTCGTCCTACAATGAGCAGTTCTTC
TRBJ2-7 | . | . | TRBV5-1 | CASMTGTLAYERYF | TGCGCCAGTATGACCGGGACACTTGCCTACGAGCGGTACTTC
TRBJ2-2 | TRBD2 | . | TRBV20-1 | CSARVYSGGNTGELFF | TGCAGTGCTAGAGTCTATAGCGGGGGGAACACCGGGGAGCTGTTTTTT
TRBJ1-6 | . | few | TRBV6-1 | CASSEVGITLYNSPLHF | TGTGCCAGCAGTGAAGTTGGGATAACGCTCTATAATTCACCCCTCCACTTT
TRBJ1-4 | . | few | TRBV5-1 | CASSDLGEKLFF | TGCGCCAGCAGCGATTTGGGTGAAAAACTGTTTTTT
TRBJ2-1 | TRBD2 | few | TRBV6-2/TRBV6-3 | CASSYSALAGVAYNEQFF | TGTGCCAGCAGTTACTCGGCCTTAGCGGGAGTGGCCTACAATGAGCAGTTCTTC
TRBJ2-1 | TRBD2 | medium-sized | TRBV9 | CASRDTSGGPFF | TGTGCCAGCAGAGATACTAGCGGGGGGCCGTTCTTC